Presented here are 19 T cell receptor beta chains from one specimen sequenced in a study of CXCR3-negative and CXCR3-positive naive CD8 T cells (dated by TCRdb to about 2019). Study-wide findings and limitations: TRB CDR3s from CXCR3-positive naive cells showed higher hydrophobicity (lower Kidera factor 4), lower energy, and higher strength and volume indices than CXCR3-negative naive cells.

TCRdb names NextSeq 550 as the instrument used. The Human TCR Profiling Kit (MiLaboratory) was used to make UMI-labeled 5' RACE TRB cDNA libraries. Each CDR3 protein sequence appears as one entry after TCRdb reprocessed the reads, and no DNA is included. This sample's table carries about 85,000 distinct CDR3 sequences. The ten biggest clones cover 0.82% of the sample. Which antigens these TCRs recognize remains unknown. The specimen was naive CXCR3+ CD8+ T cells from blood. The sample's cell subset or site label is to be understood as: CD45RO-CCR7+CD27+CD95- naive CD8+ T cells expressing CXCR3 (TNR3+). These receptors came from a human donor in good health. Some clones in this sample may be carry-over from other donors' samples.

V usage is TRBV15 and J usage is TRBJ2-5; TCRdb indicates TRBD2, and absent DNA this call remains unverified. The V gene's germline CDR1 is LNHNV and CDR2 YYDKDF (reference sequence). The CDR3 loop spans 15 amino acids. The CDR3 reads CATSRDRAGLETQYF.

The chain recombines TRBV15 with TRBJ2-7; TCRdb indicates TRBD1, and absent DNA this call remains unverified. CDR1 is LNHNV, CDR2 YYDKDF, per germline (reference sequence). The CDR3 consists of 15 residues. CDR3 amino acids: CATSSPRDGPYEQYF. Full variable domain (missing parts from reference TRBV15 and TRBJ2-7): DAMVIQNPRYQVTQFGKPVTLSCSQTLNHNVMYWYQQKSSQAPKLLFHYYDKDFNNEADTPDNFQSRRPNTSFCFLDIRSPGLGDTAMYLCATSSPRDGPYEQYFGPGTRLTVT.

The J gene is TRBJ2-1, the V gene TRBV28; TCRdb calls TRBD2, which cannot be checked without DNA. The CDR3 runs to 14 residues. Germline V lookup: CDR1 MDHEN, CDR2 SYDVKM. The CDR3 loop is CASSGDYPINEQFF.

The chain has TRBV5-1 and TRBJ2-7; TCRdb selects TRBD1, and the lack of DNA leaves this call unchecked. From germline, CDR1 is SGHRS and CDR2 YFSETQ. This CDR3 contains 13 residues. CDR3 protein: CASFDRAGYEQYF.

The chain uses TRBV5-1 and TRBJ1-2; TCRdb gives TRBD1 as the D gene, but with no DNA this cannot be confirmed. This CDR3 spans 16 amino acids. Per germline, CDR1 SGHRS and CDR2 YFSETQ. The CDR3 loop reads CASSPATGGKAYGYTF. The full variable domain, rest sourced from reference TRBV5-1 and TRBJ1-2, is KAGVTQTPRYLIKTRGQQVTLSCSPISGHRSVSWYQQTPGQGLQFLFEYFSETQRNKGNFPGRFSGRQFSNSRSEMNVSTLELGDSALYLCASSPATGGKAYGYTFGSGTRLTVV.

This chain links TRBV29-1 with TRBJ1-5; TCRdb reports TRBD1, a call that lacks DNA to check it against. The CDR3 totals 14 residues. The germline V gene has CDR1 SQVTM and CDR2 ANQGSEA. CDR3 amino acids: CSVQTGYGNQPQHF. The whole variable domain, remainder taken from reference TRBV29-1 and TRBJ1-5, is SAVISQKPSRDICQRGTSLTIQCQVDSQVTMMFWYRQQPGQSLTLIATANQGSEATYESGFVIDKFPISRPNLTFSTLTVSNMSPEDSSIYLCSVQTGYGNQPQHFGDGTRLSIL.

The chain couples TRBV5-1 to TRBJ2-2; the TCRdb call, TRBD1, lacks DNA for checking. The germline CDR1 and CDR2 sequences are SGHRS and YFSETQ. This CDR3 has 14 residues. The CDR3 sequence is CASHTGESTGELFF. Full variable domain (rest looked up from reference TRBV5-1 and TRBJ2-2): KAGVTQTPRYLIKTRGQQVTLSCSPISGHRSVSWYQQTPGQGLQFLFEYFSETQRNKGNFPGRFSGRQFSNSRSEMNVSTLELGDSALYLCASHTGESTGELFFGEGSRLTVL.

The rearrangement uses TRBV5-6 and TRBJ1-1; lacking DNA, the TRBD1 call made by TCRdb goes unchecked. This CDR3 spans 17 amino acids. Germline CDR1 reads SGHDT; CDR2 reads YYEEEE. This CDR3 is CASSFPGQGPPATEAFF.

The chain recombines TRBV15 with TRBJ1-1. CDR3 length: 16 residues. Germline V gives CDR1 LNHNV, CDR2 YYDKDF (reference sequence). The CDR3: CATSRDLGESSTEAFF.

J is TRBJ2-3 and V is TRBV12-3 or TRBV12-4; TCRdb gives TRBD2 as the D gene, but with no DNA this cannot be confirmed. The CDR3 covers 13 residues. The chain's CDR3 is CASNSGVADTQYF.

This chain connects TRBV2 to TRBJ2-7. From germline, CDR1 is SNHLY and CDR2 FYNNEI. The CDR3 consists of 13 residues. This CDR3 reads CASSIRGPYEQYF.

The rearrangement joins TRBV29-1 to TRBJ2-7. CDR1 SQVTM and CDR2 ANQGSEA come from the germline V gene. The CDR3 totals 14 residues. The CDR3 here is CSVESEHNSYEQYF.

CDR3 sequence reads: CASSLDRGNQPQHF. The rearrangement joins TRBV11-1 to TRBJ1-5; absent DNA, TCRdb's TRBD1 call cannot be checked. This CDR3 contains 14 residues. CDR1 SGHAT and CDR2 FQDESV come from the germline V gene (reference sequence).

This chain joins TRBV20-1 and TRBJ2-5; TCRdb designates TRBD1, a call that cannot be tested without DNA. The CDR3 runs 15 residues. Germline assignment: CDR1 DFQATT and CDR2 SNEGSKA (reference sequence). Here the CDR3 reads CSARRIGLGVETQYF.

The gene calls are TRBV7-9 and TRBJ2-3. This CDR3 region has 15 residues. The germline V gene encodes CDR1 SEHNR and CDR2 FQNEAQ (reference sequence). Here the CDR3 reads CASSLGGSGTDTQYF.

The genes are TRBV6-5 and TRBJ1-4; TCRdb calls TRBD1, which cannot be checked without DNA. Germline V lookup: CDR1 MNHEY, CDR2 SVGAGI. The CDR3 contains 14 residues. CDR3 sequence reads: CASSSSLGGEKLFF.

The rearrangement uses TRBV28 and TRBJ2-7; the TRBD1 assignment by TCRdb is unverifiable without DNA. The V gene's germline CDR1 is MDHEN and CDR2 SYDVKM. This CDR3 has 13 amino acids. CDR3: CATSTGLLGEQYF.

CDR3 amino acids: CASSQFAWVTDSTDTQYF. V and J are TRBV5-5 and TRBJ2-3; with no DNA, the TCRdb D assignment of TRBD1 cannot be verified. Per the germline V gene, CDR1 is SGHKS and CDR2 is YYEKEE (reference sequence). CDR3 length equals 18 residues.

This rearrangement joins TRBV4-2 to TRBJ2-7. The CDR3 length is 14 residues. CDR1 and CDR2 from the germline V gene are LGHNA and YNFKEQ. Here the CDR3 reads CASRLTRDSYEQYF.